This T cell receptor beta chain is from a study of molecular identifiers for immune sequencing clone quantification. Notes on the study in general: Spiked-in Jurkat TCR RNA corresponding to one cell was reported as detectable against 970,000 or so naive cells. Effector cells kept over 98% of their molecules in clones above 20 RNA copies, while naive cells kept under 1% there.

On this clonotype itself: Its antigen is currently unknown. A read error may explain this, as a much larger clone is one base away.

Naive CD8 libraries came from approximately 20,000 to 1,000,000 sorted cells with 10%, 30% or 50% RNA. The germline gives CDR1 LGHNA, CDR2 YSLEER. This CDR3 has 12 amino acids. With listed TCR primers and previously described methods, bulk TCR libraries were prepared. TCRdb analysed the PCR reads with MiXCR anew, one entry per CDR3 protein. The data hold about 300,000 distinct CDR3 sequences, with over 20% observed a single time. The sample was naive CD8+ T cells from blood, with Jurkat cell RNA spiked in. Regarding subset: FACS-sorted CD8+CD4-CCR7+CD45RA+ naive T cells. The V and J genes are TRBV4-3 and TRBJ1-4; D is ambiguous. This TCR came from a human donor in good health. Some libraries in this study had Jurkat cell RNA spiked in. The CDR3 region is CASGQSGEKLFF. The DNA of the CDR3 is TGCGCCAGCGGCCAATCCGGGGAAAAACTGTTTTTT.